This T cell receptor beta chain emerged from a study of cytomegalovirus exposure and HLA in healthy donors. On the study more broadly: A prior analysis found about 120 million unique TCR beta sequences from some 200 million T cells. Notes on the study in general: The authors considered a cluster of highly shared sequence variants likely to be a sequencing artifact. A later analysis reportedly found fewer N-insertions in an Asian-associated ancestry cluster than the roughly 700-donor mean.

13 Jbeta primers and 60 Vbeta primers were used for the PCR. Produced via immunoSEQ multiplex PCR; TCRdb's table is partial and in-frame only. The table records some 120,000 clones, approximately 80% of them present only once. Details on this clone: Its antigen is as yet unknown.

J was trimmed by 7 bases and V by 5 bases; bases with no gene match: 5. Per the germline V gene, CDR1 is SEHNR and CDR2 is FQNEAQ (reference sequence). The CDR3 has 13 amino acids. Sequences were obtained from PBMCs. V and J are TRBV7-9 and TRBJ1-5; 7 bases map to TRBD1. This TCR came from a woman younger than 30 in good health and CMV-seropositive. The CDR3 loop is CASSPEGAQPQHF. CDR3 sequence (DNA): TGTGCCAGCAGCCCTGAGGGGGCCCAGCCCCAGCATTTT.